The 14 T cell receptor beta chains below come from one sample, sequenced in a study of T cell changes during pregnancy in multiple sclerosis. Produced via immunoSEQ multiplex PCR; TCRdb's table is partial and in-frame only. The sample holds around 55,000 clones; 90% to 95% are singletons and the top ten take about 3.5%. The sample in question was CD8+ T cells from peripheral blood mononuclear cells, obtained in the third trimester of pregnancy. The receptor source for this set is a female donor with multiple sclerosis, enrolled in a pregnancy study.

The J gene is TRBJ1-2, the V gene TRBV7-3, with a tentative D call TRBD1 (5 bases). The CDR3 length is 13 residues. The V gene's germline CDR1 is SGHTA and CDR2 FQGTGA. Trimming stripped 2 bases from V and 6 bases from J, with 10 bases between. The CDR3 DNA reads TGTGCCAGCAGCTTATTCCCGGGGGATGGCTACACCTTC. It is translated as CASSLFPGDGYTF. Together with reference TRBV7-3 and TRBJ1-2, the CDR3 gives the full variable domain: GAGVSQTPSNKVTEKGKYVELRCDPISGHTALYWYRQSLGQGPEFLIYFQGTGAADDSGLPNDRFFAVRPEGSVSTLKIQRTERGDSAVYLCASSLFPGDGYTFGSGTRLTVV.

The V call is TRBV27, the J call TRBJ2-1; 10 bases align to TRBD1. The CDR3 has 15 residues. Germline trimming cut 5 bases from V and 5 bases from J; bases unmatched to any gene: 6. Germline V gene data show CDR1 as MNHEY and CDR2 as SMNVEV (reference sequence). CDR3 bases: TGTGCCAGCAGTGCCGGGACAGGGGTGGACAATGAGCAGTTCTTC. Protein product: CASSAGTGVDNEQFF.

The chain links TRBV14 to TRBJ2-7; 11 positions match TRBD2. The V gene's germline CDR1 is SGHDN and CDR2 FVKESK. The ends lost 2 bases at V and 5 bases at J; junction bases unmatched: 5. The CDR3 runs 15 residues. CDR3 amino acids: CASSQWLSGRDEQYF. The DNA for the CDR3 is TGTGCCAGCAGCCAATGGCTTAGCGGGAGGGACGAGCAGTACTTC.

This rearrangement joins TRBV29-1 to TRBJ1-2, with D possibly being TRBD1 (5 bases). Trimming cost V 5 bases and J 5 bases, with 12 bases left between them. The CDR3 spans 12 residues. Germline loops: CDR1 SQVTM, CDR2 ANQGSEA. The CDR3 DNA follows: TGCAGCGTTAGCTGGGGGGAGTATGGCTACACCTTC. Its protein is CSVSWGEYGYTF.

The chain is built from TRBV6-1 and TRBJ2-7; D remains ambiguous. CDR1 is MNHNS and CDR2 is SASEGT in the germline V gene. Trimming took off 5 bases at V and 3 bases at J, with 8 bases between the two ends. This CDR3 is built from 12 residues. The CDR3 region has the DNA TGTGCCAGCAGTTCCACTGGCTACGAGCAGTACTTC. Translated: CASSSTGYEQYF.

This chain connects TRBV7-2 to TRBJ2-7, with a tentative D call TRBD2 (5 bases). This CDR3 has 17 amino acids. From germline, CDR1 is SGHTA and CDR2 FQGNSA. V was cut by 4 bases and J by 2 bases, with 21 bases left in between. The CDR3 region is CASSSELGHLDTYEQYF. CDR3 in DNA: TGTGCCAGCAGCTCCGAACTAGGGCATCTTGATACCTACGAGCAGTACTTC.

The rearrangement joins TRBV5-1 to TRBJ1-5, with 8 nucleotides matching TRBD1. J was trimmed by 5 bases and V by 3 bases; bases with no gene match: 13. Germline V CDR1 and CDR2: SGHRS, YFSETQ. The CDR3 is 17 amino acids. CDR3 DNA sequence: TGCGCCAGCAGCTCCGGGACAGGACTTATCCGAGATCAGCCCCAGCATTTT. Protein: CASSSGTGLIRDQPQHF.

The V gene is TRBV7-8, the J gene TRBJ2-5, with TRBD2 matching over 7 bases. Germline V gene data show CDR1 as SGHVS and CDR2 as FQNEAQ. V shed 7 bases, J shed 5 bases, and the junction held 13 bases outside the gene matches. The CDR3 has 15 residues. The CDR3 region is CASIPTLSGTETQYF. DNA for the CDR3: TGTGCCAGCATCCCTACCCTCAGCGGGACGGAGACCCAGTACTTC.

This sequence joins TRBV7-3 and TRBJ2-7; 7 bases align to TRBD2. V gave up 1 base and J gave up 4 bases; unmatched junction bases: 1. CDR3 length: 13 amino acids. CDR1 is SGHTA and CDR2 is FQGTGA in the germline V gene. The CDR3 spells CASSLKGGYEQYF. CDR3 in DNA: TGTGCCAGCAGCTTAAAGGGAGGGTACGAGCAGTACTTC.

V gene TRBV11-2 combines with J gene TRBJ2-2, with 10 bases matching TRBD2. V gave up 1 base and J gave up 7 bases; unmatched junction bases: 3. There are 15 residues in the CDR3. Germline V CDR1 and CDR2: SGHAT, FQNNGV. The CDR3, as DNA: TGTGCCAGCAGCTTAGTAGCGGGAGGTCACGGGGAGCTGTTTTTT. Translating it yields CASSLVAGGHGELFF.

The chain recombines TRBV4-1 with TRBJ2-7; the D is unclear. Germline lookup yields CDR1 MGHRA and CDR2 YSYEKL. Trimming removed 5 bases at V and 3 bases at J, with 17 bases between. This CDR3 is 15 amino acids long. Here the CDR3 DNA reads TGCGCCAGCAGCTTAAAGAGCGAGACCGTCTACGAGCAGTACTTC. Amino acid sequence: CASSLKSETVYEQYF.

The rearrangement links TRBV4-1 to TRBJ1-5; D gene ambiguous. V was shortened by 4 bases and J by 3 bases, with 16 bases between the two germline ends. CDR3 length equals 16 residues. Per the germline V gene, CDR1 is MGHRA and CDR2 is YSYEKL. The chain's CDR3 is CASSRILSRFNQPQHF. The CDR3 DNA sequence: TGCGCCAGCAGCCGAATCCTCTCCAGATTCAATCAGCCCCAGCATTTT.

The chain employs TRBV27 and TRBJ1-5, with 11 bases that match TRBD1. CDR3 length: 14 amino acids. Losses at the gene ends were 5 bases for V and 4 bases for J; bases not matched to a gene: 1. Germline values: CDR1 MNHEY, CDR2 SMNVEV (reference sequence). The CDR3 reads CASSRDRGNQPQHF. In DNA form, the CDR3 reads TGTGCCAGCAGTCGGGACAGGGGGAATCAGCCCCAGCATTTT.

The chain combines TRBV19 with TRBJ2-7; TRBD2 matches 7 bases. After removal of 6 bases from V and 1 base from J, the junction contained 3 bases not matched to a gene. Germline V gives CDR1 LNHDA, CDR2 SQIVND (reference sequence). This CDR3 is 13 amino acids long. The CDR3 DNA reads TGTGCCAGTAGGGGAGGGAGTTCCTACGAGCAGTACTTC. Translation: CASRGGSSYEQYF.